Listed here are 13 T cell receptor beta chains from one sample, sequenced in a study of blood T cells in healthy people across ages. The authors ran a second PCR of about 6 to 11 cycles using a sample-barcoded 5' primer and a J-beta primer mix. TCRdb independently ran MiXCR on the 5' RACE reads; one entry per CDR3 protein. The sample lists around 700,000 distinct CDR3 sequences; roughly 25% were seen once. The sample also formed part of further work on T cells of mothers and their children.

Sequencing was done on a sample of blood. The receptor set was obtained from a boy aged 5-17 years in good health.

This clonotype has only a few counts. Here the CDR3 reads CSVEVLGADTQYF. The CDR3, as DNA: TGCAGCGTTGAAGTTTTGGGGGCAGATACGCAGTATTTT. The chain is built from TRBV29-1 and TRBJ2-3; D is tentatively TRBD1 or TRBD2 (5 bases each). The V end was cut by 1 base, the J end by 4 bases, with 9 bases between. CDR3 length: 13 residues. The germline gives CDR1 SQVTM, CDR2 ANQGSEA.

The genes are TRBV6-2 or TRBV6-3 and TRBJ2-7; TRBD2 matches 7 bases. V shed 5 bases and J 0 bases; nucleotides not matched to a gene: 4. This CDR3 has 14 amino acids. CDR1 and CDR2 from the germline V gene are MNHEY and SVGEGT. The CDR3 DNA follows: TGTGCCAGCAGTCGGAGCGGGAACTCCTACGAGCAGTACTTC. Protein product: CASSRSGNSYEQYF.

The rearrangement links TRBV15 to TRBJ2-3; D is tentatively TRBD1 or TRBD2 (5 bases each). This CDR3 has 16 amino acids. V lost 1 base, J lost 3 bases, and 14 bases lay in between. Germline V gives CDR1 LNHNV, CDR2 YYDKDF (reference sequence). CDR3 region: CATSRGRDPETDTQYF. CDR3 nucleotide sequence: TGTGCCACCAGCAGAGGAAGGGACCCAGAGACAGATACGCAGTATTTT.

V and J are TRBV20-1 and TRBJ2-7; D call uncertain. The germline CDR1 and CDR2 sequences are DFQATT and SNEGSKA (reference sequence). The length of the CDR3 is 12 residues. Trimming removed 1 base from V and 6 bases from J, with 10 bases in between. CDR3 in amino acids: CSARATVAEQYF. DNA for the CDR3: TGCAGTGCTAGAGCCACAGTGGCCGAGCAGTACTTC.

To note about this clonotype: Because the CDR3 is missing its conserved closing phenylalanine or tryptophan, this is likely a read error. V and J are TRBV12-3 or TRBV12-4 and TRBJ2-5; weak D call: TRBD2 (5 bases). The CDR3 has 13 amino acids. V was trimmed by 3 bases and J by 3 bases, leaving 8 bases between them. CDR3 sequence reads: CASSFRGKETQYS. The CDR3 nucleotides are TGTGCCAGCAGTTTTAGAGGGAAAGAGACCCAGTACTCC.

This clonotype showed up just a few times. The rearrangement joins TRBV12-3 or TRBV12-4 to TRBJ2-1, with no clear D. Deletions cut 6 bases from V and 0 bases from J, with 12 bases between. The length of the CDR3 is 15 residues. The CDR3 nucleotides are TGTGCCAGCAGACACGGACGCAGCTCCTACAATGAGCAGTTCTTC. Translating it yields CASRHGRSSYNEQFF.

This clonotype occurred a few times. As DNA, the CDR3 is TGTGCCAGCAGCTGGAACCGGGTCTTTATGACTGATACGCAGTATTTT. This encodes CASSWNRVFMTDTQYF. V and J are TRBV12-3 or TRBV12-4 and TRBJ2-3; no reliable D call. Trimming left V 6 bases short and J 6 bases short, with 22 bases between. This CDR3 has 16 amino acids.

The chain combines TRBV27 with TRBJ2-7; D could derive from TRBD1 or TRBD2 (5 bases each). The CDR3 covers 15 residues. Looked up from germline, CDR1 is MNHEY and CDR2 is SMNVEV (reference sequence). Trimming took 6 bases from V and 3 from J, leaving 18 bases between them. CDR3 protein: CASSRSPGGIYEQYF. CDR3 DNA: TGTGCCAGCAGCCGGTCGCCTGGGGGTATCTACGAGCAGTACTTC.

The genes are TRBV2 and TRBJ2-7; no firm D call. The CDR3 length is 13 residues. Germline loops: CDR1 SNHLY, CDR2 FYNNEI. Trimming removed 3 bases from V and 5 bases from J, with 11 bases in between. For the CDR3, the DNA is TGTGCCAGCAGTGATTGGACGGACCACGAGCAGTACTTC. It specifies CASSDWTDHEQYF.

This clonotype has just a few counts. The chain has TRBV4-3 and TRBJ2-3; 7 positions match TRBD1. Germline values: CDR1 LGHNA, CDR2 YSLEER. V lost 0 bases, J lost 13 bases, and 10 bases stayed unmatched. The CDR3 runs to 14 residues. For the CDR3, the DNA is TGCGCCAGCAGCCAAGATCGGGGACAGATACGCAAGTATTTT. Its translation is CASSQDRGQIRKYF.

The CDR3 here is CSASRPAGGPTKNIQYF. CDR3 sequence (DNA): TGCAGTGCTAGCCGTCCAGCGGGGGGGCCCACCAAAAACATTCAGTACTTC. The chain couples TRBV20-1 to TRBJ2-4, with 10 bases aligning to TRBD2. The CDR3 is made up of 17 amino acids. The germline gives CDR1 DFQATT, CDR2 SNEGSKA (reference sequence). Losses at the gene ends were 3 bases for V and 2 bases for J; bases not matched to a gene: 10.

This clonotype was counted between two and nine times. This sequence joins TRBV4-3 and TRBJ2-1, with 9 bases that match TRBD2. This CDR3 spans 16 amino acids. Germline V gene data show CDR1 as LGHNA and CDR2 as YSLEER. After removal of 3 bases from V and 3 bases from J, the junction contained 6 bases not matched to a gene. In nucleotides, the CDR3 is TGCGCCAGCAGCCACATAGCGGGAGTTAACTACAATGAGCAGTTCTTC. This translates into CASSHIAGVNYNEQFF.

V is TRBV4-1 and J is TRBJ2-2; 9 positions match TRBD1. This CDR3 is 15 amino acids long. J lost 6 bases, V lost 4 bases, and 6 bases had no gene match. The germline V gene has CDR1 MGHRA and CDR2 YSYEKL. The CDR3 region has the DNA TGCGCCAGCAGCCCGTGGGACAGGGAATCCGGGGAGCTGTTTTTT. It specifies CASSPWDRESGELFF.